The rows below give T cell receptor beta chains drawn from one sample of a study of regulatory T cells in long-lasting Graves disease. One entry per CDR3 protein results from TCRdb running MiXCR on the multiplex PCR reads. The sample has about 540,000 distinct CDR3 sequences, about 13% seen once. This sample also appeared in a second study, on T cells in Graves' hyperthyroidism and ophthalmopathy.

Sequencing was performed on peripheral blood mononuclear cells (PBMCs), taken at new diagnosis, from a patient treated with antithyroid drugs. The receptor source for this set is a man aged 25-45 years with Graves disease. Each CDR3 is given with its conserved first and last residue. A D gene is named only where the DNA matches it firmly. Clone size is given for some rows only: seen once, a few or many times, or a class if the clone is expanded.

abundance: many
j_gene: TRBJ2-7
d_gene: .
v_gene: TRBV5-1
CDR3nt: TGCGCCAGCAGCTTGGTGCGGGGCGACACTTCGCACGAGCAGTACTTC
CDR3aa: CASSLVRGDTSHEQYF

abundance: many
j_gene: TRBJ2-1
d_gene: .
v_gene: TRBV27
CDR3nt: TGTGCCAGCAGGAAACTTTTTGTAGCGGATGGGAATGAGCAGTTCTTC
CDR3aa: CASRKLFVADGNEQFF

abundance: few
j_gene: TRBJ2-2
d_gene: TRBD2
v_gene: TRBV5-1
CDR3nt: TGCGCCAGCAGAGAAACGGGACTAGCGGATGGCACCGGGGAGCTGTTTTTT
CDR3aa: CASRETGLADGTGELFF

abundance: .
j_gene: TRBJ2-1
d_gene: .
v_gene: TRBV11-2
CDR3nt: TGTGCCAGCAGCTTAATCAGCCCCTTGGGGGCGGCCTACAATGAGCAGTTCTTC
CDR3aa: CASSLISPLGAAYNEQFF

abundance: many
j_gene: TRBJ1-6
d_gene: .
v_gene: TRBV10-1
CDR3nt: TGCGCCAGCAGTGAGTCGGTGGGTTATTCACCCCTCCACTTT
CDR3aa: CASSESVGYSPLHF

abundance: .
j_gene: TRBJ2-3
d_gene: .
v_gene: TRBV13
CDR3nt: TGTGCCAGCAGCTTGGGGGCGCGTGCAGATACGCAGTATTTT
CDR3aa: CASSLGARADTQYF

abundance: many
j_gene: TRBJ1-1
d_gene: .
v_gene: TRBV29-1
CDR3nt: TGCAGCGTTGATAACACTGAAGCTTTCTTT
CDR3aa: CSVDNTEAFF

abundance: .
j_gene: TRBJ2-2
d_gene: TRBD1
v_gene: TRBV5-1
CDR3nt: TGCGCCAGCAGCTTTCGACAGGGCCCGGGCACCGGGGAGCTGTTTTTT
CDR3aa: CASSFRQGPGTGELFF

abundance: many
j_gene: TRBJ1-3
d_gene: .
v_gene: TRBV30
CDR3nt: TGTGCCTGGAGCCCACCCGCTGGAAACACCATATATTTT
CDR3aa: CAWSPPAGNTIYF

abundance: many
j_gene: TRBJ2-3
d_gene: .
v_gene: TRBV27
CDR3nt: TGTGCCAGCAGTCCAGGACAGCCTAGCACAGATACGCAGTATTTT
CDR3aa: CASSPGQPSTDTQYF

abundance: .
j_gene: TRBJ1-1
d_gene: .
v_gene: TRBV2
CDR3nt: TGTGCCAGCAGATCAGAGGGAGCTTTCTTT
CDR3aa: CASRSEGAFF

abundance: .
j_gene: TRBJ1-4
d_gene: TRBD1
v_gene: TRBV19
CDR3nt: TGTGCCAGTAGTGAGGGGGCGACAGCAACTAATGAAAAACTGTTTTTT
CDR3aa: CASSEGATATNEKLFF

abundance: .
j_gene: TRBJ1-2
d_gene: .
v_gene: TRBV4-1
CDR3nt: TGCGCCAGCAGCCAAGAAGTAGCGGGGGCAGGGCCACTCGGCTACACCTTC
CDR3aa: CASSQEVAGAGPLGYTF

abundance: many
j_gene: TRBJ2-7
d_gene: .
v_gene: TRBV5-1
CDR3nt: TGCGCCAGCAGCTTGGGGACAGTTTCCTACGAGCAGTACTTC
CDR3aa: CASSLGTVSYEQYF

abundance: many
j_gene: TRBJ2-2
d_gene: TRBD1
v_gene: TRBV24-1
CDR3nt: TGTGCCACCAGTGACCCCGGACAGGGGACCGGGGAGCTGTTTTTT
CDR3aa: CATSDPGQGTGELFF

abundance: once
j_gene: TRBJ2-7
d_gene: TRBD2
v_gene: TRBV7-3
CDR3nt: TGTGCCAGCAGCCCCGGGACTAGCGGCGAGCAGTACTTC
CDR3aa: CASSPGTSGEQYF

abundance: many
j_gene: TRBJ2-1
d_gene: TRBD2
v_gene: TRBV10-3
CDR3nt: TGTGCCATCAGTGAAAGACTAGCGTTTCAGGGGAATGAGCAGTTCTTC
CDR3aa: CAISERLAFQGNEQFF

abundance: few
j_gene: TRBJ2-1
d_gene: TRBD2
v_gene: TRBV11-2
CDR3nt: TGTGCCAGCAGCTTAAGGGGCGGGAGAACGTTTGGTATCTCCTACAATGAGCAGTTCTTC
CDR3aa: CASSLRGGRTFGISYNEQFF

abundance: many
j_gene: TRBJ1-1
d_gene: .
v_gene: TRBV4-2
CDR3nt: TGTGCCAGCAGCCAATCAGGAGTTCAGAACACTGAAGCTTTCTTT
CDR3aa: CASSQSGVQNTEAFF

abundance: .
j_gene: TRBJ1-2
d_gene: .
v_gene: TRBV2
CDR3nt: TGTGCCAGCAGAGGGGCGGCCCCCTTCGGGGGCTACACCTTC
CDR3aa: CASRGAAPFGGYTF

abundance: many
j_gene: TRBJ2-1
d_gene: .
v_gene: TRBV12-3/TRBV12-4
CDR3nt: TGTGCCAGCAGCCCCCCCGACAGGCCCAACAATGAGCAGTTCTTC
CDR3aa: CASSPPDRPNNEQFF

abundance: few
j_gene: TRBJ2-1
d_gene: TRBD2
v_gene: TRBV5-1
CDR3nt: TGCGCCAGCAGCTTGCTTGCGGGAGCATATGAGCAGTTCTTC
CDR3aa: CASSLLAGAYEQFF

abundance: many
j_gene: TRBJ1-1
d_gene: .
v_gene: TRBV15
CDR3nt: TGTGCCACCAGCAGAGATCGCCAAGCGAACACTGAAGCTTTCTTT
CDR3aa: CATSRDRQANTEAFF

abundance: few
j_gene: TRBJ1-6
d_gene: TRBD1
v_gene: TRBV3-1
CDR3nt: TGTGCCAGCAGTCGACAGGGTTGGAATTCACCCCTCCACTTT
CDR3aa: CASSRQGWNSPLHF

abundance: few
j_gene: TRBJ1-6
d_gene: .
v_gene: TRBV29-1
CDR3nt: TGCAGCGTGAGGACAGAAGTTTATAATTCACCCCTCCACTTT
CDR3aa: CSVRTEVYNSPLHF

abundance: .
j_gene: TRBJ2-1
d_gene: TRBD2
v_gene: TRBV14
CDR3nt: TGTGCCAGCAGCCGCGGACTAGCGGGAGTATGGGACAATGAGCAGTTCTTC
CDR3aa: CASSRGLAGVWDNEQFF

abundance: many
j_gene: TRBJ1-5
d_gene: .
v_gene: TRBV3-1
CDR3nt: TGTGCCAGCAGCCAAGGGCAAAACCAGCCCCAGCATTTT
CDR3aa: CASSQGQNQPQHF

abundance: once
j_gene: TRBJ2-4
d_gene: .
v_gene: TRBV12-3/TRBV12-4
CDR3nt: TGTGCCAGCACCAACTACAGGGACTTAGCCAAAAACATTCAGTACTTC
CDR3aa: CASTNYRDLAKNIQYF

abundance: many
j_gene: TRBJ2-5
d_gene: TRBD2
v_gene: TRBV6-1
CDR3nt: TGTGCCAGCAGTGATGCGGGAGAAGAGACCCAGTACTTC
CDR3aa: CASSDAGEETQYF

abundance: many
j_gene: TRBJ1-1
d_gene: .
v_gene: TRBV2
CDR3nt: TGTGCCAGCAGCCTCCGGACCCCTGAAGCTTTCTTT
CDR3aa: CASSLRTPEAFF

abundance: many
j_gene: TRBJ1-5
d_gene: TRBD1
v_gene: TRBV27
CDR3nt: TGTGCCAGCAGTTTAGGGACAGGGGGGGCTGAGCAGCCCCAGCATTTT
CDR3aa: CASSLGTGGAEQPQHF

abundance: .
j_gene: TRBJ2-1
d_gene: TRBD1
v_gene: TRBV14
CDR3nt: TGTGCCAGCAGCCAAGATCTGGGACAGGCCCACAATGAGCAGTTCTTC
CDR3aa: CASSQDLGQAHNEQFF

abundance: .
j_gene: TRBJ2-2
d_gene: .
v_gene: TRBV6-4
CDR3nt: TGTGCCAGCAGTGAATTGAAGAAAGGGGAGCTGTTTTTT
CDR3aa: CASSELKKGELFF

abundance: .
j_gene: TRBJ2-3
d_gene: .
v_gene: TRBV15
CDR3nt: TGTGCCACCAGCCGAGGGTCTTCTAGCACAGATACGCAGTATTTT
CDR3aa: CATSRGSSSTDTQYF

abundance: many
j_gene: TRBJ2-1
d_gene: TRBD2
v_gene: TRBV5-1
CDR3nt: TGCGCCAGCCAGGCTAGGGGACTAGCGCCCAATGAGCAGTTCTTC
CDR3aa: CASQARGLAPNEQFF

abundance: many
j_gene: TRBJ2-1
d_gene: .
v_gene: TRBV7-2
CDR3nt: TGTGCCAGCAGCTCCGACCGGGATTGGCAGTTCTTC
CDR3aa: CASSSDRDWQFF

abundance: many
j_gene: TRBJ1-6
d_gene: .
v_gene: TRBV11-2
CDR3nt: TGTGCCAGCAGCTTAGGCCCTGTGGGGAATTCACCCCTCCACTTT
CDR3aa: CASSLGPVGNSPLHF

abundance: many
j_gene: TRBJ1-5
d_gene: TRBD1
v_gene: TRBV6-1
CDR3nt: TGTGCCAGCAGTGAGGGACAGCCTTATCAGCCCCAGCATTTT
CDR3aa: CASSEGQPYQPQHF

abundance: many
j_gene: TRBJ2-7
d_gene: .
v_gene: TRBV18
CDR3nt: TGTGCCAGCTCACCCACAGGGTCCACATACGAGCAGTACTTC
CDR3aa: CASSPTGSTYEQYF

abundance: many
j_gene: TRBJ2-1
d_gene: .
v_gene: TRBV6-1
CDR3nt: TGTGCCAGCAGTATTTACAGGAGTTACAATGAGCAGTTCTTC
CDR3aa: CASSIYRSYNEQFF

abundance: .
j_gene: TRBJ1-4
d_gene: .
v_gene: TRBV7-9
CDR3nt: TGTGCCAGCAGCGAGGGGAGGGGGAACGAAAAACTGTTTTTT
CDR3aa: CASSEGRGNEKLFF

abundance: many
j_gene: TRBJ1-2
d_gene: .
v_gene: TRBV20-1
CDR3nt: TGCAGTGCCCCCAGCGCCAACCGCCTCTACACCTTC
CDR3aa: CSAPSANRLYTF

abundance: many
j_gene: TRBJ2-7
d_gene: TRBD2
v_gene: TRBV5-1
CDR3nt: TGCGCCAGCAGCTTGAATCGGGGGGGAGCAGAGCAGTACTTC
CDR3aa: CASSLNRGGAEQYF

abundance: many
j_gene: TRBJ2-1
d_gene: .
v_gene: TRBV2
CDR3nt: TGTGCCAGCAGCCGTAGCGGTTCCTACAATGAGCAGTTCTTC
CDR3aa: CASSRSGSYNEQFF

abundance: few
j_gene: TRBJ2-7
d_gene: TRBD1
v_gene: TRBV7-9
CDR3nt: TGTGCCAGCAGCCGCGCCCCCGGGGACAGGGACCACGAGCAGTACTTC
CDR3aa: CASSRAPGDRDHEQYF

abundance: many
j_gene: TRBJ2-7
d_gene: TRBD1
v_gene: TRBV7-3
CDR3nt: TGTGCCAGCAGCTTCGGGACAGAACCTTACGAGCAGTACTTC
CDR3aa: CASSFGTEPYEQYF

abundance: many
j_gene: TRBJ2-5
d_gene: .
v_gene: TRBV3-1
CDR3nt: TGTGCCAGCAGCCAAATTCTAGACGCTGGTCAAGAGACCCAGTACTTC
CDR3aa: CASSQILDAGQETQYF

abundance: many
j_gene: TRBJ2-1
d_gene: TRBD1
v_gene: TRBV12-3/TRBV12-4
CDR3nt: TGTGCCAGCAGTTTACCACGTACGGGACAGGGGGCCCACGGGGTCCCGTTCTTC
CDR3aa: CASSLPRTGQGAHGVPFF

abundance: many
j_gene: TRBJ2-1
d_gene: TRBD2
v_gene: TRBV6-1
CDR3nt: TGTGCCAGCAGCACGGGACTAGCGGTTCGGAAAGGGTTTGTCAATGAGCAGTTCTTC
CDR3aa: CASSTGLAVRKGFVNEQFF

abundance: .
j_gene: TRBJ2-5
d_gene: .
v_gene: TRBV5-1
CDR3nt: TGCGCCAGCAGCTTGGCCAGTACCGGACAAGAGACCCAGTACTTC
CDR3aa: CASSLASTGQETQYF

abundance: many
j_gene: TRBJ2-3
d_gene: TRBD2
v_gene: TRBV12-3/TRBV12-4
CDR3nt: TGTGCCAGCAGTTTCGGCGGGAGGACGTTAGATACGCAGTATTTT
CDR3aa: CASSFGGRTLDTQYF

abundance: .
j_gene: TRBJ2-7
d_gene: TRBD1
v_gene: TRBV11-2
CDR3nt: TGTGCCAGCAGCTTGGACACAGGGGCGATAGGGGCCGAGCAGTACTTC
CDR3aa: CASSLDTGAIGAEQYF

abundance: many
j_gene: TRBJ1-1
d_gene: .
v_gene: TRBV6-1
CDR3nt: TGTGCCAGCAGTGGCAGGGACACCTCCACTGAAGCTTTCTTT
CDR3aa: CASSGRDTSTEAFF

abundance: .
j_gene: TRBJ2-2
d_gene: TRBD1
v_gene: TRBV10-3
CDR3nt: TGTGCCATCAGGGGATATGAGACAGGGGCGACCGGGGAGCTGTTTTTT
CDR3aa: CAIRGYETGATGELFF

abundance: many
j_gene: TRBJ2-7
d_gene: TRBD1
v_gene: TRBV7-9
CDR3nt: TGTGCCAGCAGCCGTAGTAACAGGGGATTAGAAAACGAGCAGTACTTC
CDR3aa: CASSRSNRGLENEQYF